This TCR beta chain comes out of a study of CD8+ T cells in alopecia areata. Study-wide context: C3H/HeJ donors aged about 6-13 months with spontaneous alopecia supplied skin grafted onto roughly 6-11-week-old female C3H/HeJ mice.

Study-wide results and caveats: Shared TCR sequences were less clear between patients than in mice, possibly partly from HLA diversity.

Ten or more counts support this clone. The antigen remains undetermined. Gene labels here are mouse ones. The read comes to an end 4 residues before the CDR3 does, leaving the germline J gene to fill in the end. Markers including CD4, CD8alpha, NKG2D and NKG2ACE guided sorting of pooled cutaneous lymph node cells. Germline V gene lookup returns CDR1 NNHDY and CDR2 SYVADS. The CDR3 covers 14 residues. V lost 3 bases and J lost 0, with 9 bases in between. Extraction and reverse transcription of RNA yielded cDNA as the sequencing template. Assay used: immunoSEQ multiplex PCR; TCRdb lists only in-frame clones, some missing. The sample presents around 18,000 clones, none singletons.

The specimen was CD8+ T cells sorted from a lymph node. The chain uses TRBV13-3 and TRBJ1-2; weak D call: TRBD1 (6 bases). The receptor's source is a C3H/HeJ mouse with alopecia areata. The mice in this strain carry MHC haplotype H2-k. CDR3 DNA, as far as it was read: TGTGCCAGCAGTGGGGACAATGCAAACTCC. It encodes CASSGDNANS. The full-length CDR3 reads as CASSGDNANSDYTF.